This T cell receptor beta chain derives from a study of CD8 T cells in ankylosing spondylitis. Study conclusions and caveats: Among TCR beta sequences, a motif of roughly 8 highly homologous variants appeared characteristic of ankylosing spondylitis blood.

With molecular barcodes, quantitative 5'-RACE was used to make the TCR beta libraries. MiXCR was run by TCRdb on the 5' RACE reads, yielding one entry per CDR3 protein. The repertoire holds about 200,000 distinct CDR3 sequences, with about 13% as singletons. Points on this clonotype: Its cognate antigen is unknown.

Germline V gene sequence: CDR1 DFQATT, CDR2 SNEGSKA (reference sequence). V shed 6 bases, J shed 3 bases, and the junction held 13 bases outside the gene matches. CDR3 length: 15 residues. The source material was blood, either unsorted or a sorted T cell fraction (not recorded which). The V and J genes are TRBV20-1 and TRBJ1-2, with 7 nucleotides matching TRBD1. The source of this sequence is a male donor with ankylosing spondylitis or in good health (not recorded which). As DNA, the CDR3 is TGCAGTGCCCTACGGACAGGTCTAGCTGACTATGGCTACACCTTC. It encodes CSALRTGLADYGYTF.